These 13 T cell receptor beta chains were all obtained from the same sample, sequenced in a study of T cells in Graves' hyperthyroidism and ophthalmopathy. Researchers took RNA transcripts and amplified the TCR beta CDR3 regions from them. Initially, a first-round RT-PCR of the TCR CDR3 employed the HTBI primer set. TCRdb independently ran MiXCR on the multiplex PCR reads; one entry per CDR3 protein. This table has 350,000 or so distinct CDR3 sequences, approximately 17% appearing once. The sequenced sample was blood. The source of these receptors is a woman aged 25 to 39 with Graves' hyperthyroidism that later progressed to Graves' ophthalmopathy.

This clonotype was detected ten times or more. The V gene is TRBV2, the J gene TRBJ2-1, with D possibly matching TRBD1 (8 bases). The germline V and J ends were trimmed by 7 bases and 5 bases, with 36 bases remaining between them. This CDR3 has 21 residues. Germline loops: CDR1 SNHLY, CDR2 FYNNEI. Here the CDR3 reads CASKLSFIRDRRTRGDNEQFF. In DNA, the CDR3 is TGTGCCAGCAAACTGAGTTTCATTCGGGACAGGCGAACTCGGGGGGACAATGAGCAGTTCTTC.

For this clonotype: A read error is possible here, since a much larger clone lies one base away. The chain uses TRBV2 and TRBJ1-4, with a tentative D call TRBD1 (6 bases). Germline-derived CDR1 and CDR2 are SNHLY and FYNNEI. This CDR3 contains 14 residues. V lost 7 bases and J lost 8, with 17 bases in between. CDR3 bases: TGTGCCAGCACCTTTGCACGGGACACGGAAAAACTGTTTTTT. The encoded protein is CASTFARDTEKLFF.

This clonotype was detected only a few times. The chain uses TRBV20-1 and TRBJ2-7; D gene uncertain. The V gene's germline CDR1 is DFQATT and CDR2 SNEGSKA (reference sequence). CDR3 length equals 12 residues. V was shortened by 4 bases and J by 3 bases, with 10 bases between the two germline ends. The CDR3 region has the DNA TGCAGTGCTAACAAGGACGTCTACGAGCAGTACTTC. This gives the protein CSANKDVYEQYF.

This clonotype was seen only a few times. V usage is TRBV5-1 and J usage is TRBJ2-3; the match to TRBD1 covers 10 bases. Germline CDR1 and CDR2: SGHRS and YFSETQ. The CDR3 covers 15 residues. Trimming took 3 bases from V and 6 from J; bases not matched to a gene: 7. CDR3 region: CASSSSGTGVDTQYF. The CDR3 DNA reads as TGCGCCAGCAGCTCATCCGGGACAGGGGTCGATACGCAGTATTTT.

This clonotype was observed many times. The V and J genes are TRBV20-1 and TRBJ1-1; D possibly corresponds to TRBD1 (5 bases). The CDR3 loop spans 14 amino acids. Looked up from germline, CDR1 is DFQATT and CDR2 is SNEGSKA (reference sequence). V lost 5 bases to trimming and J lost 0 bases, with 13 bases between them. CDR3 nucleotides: TGCAGTGCTCCCCCGGAGACAGTGAACACTGAAGCTTTCTTT. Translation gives CSAPPETVNTEAFF.

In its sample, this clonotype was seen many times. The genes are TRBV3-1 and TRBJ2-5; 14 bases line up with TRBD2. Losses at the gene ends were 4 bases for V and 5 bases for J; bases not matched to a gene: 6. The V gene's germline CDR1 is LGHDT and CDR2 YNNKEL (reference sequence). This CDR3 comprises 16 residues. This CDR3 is CASSRRLAGGRETQYF. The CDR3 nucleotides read TGTGCCAGCAGCCGCCGACTAGCGGGGGGGCGCGAGACCCAGTACTTC.

In DNA form, the CDR3 reads TGTGCCAGCAGCCCCGGCCGGGGGGGGGCCACTGAAGCTTTCTTT. Translating it yields CASSPGRGGATEAFF. The chain joins TRBV7-8 to TRBJ1-1, with D perhaps TRBD1 (6 bases). The germline V and J ends were trimmed by 5 bases and 4 bases, with 17 bases remaining between them. Germline V gene data show CDR1 as SGHVS and CDR2 as FQNEAQ. The length of the CDR3 is 15 residues.

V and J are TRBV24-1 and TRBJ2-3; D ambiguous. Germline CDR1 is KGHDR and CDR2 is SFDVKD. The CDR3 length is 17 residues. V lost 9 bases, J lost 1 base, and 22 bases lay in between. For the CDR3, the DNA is TGTGCCACCTACCCCTCCTTAGGCCTGACCCGCACAGATACGCAGTATTTT. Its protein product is CATYPSLGLTRTDTQYF.

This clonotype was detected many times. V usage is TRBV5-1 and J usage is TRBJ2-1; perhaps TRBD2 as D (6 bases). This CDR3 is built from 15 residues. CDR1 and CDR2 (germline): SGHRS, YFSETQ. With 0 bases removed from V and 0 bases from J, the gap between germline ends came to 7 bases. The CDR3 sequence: CASSLGDFSYNEQFF. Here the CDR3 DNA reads TGCGCCAGCAGCTTGGGGGACTTCTCCTACAATGAGCAGTTCTTC.

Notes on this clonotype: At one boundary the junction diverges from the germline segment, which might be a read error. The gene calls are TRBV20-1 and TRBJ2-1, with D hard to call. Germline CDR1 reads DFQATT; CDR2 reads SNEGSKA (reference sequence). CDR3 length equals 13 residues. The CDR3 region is CGARTGYYNEQFF. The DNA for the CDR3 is TGCGGTGCTAGAACGGGCTACTACAATGAGCAGTTCTTC.

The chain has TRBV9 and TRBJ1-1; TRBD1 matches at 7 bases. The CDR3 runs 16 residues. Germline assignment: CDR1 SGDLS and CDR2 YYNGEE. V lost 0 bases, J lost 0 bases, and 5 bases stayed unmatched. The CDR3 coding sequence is TGTGCCAGCAGCGTAGAACCCACAGGGGTGAACACTGAAGCTTTCTTT. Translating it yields CASSVEPTGVNTEAFF.

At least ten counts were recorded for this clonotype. CDR3 nucleotide sequence: TGTGCCAGCAGTTCCACTAGCGGGACCTACAATGAGCAGTTCTTC. Translated: CASSSTSGTYNEQFF. The chain carries TRBV2 and TRBJ2-1; 10 nucleotides align to TRBD2. V trimming: 5 bases; J trimming: 2 bases; junction bases outside the gene matches: 3. The V gene's germline CDR1 is SNHLY and CDR2 FYNNEI. This CDR3 spans 15 amino acids.

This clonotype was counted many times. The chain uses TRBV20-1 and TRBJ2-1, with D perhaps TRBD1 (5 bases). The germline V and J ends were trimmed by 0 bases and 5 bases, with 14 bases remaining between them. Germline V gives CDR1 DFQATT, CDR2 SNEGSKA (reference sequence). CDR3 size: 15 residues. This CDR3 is CSARDLRGLNNEQFF. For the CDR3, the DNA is TGCAGTGCTAGAGATCTAAGGGGTCTTAACAATGAGCAGTTCTTC.